Listed below are T cell receptor beta chains from one sample, sequenced in a study of T and B cells in COVID-19 patients. TCRdb re-analysed the multiplex PCR reads in MiXCR, keeping a single row per CDR3 protein. The sample lists under 6,500 distinct CDR3 sequences; about 25% were seen once. Material: blood. These receptors were taken from a human donor with active COVID-19. The CDR3 runs from the conserved cysteine through the conserved F or W. The D gene is left open where the match is weak. Size is omitted from some rows. Given values are once, few, many or a class for expanded clones.

clone size,V gene,CDR3 length,J gene,D gene,CDR3 DNA,CDR3 protein
.,TRBV5-5,15,TRBJ2-7,TRBD2,TGCGCCAGCAGGGATGATGCTAGCGGGCACTACGAGCAGTACTTC,CASRDDASGHYEQYF
.,TRBV28,17,TRBJ2-1,.,TGTGCCAGCAGTATGCCCATCGACAGTACCTCTTACAATGAGCAGTTCTTC,CASSMPIDSTSYNEQFF
.,TRBV4-1,20,TRBJ2-3,.,TGCGCCAGCAGCCAGGAGGGTGTCTTGGACTCTGGGGGCTTCACAGATACGCAGTATTTT,CASSQEGVLDSGGFTDTQYF
large,TRBV6-5,14,TRBJ2-7,.,TGTGCCAGCAGCACGCGATGGGCGGGATACGAGCAGTACTTC,CASSTRWAGYEQYF
.,TRBV30,16,TRBJ2-1,.,TGTGCCTGGAGTGTACCCGGTTCTCCTTCCGGGACGGAGCAGTTCTTC,CAWSVPGSPSGTEQFF
.,TRBV11-1,15,TRBJ1-5,.,TGTGCCAGCAGCTCCGCGGGACATAGCAATCAGCCCCAGCATTTT,CASSSAGHSNQPQHF
medium-sized,TRBV18,15,TRBJ1-3,.,TGTGCCAGCTCAGACCGGGACAATCAAGGAAACACCATATATTTT,CASSDRDNQGNTIYF
few,TRBV5-6,14,TRBJ1-3,.,TGTGCCAGCAGCCGGTTGCTCTCTGGAAACACCATATATTTT,CASSRLLSGNTIYF
medium-sized,TRBV19,13,TRBJ1-2,.,TGTGCCAGCACCCGGACGAGGAACTATGGCTACACCTTC,CASTRTRNYGYTF
.,TRBV20-1,14,TRBJ1-5,.,TGCAGTGCTAGAGTGACAACTAGCAATCAGCCCCAGCATTTT,CSARVTTSNQPQHF
.,TRBV24-1,15,TRBJ2-1,.,TGTGCCACCAGTGGTGAGCGAGAATATTACAATGAGCAGTTCTTC,CATSGEREYYNEQFF
.,TRBV19,14,TRBJ2-7,TRBD2,TGTGCCAGTAGTATACTAGCGGGGGCCTACGAGCAGTACTTC,CASSILAGAYEQYF
medium-sized,TRBV27,14,TRBJ2-3,TRBD1,TGTGCCAGCAGAGCTCAGGGGGCAGGAGATACGCAGTATTTT,CASRAQGAGDTQYF
few,TRBV18,16,TRBJ2-2,.,TGTGCCAGCTCACGACTACAGGGATTTGAAACCGGGGAGCTGTTTTTT,CASSRLQGFETGELFF
.,TRBV5-4,15,TRBJ2-5,TRBD2,TGTGCCAGCAGTTTGGCGGGAGGGCCGGGAAAGACCCAGTACTTC,CASSLAGGPGKTQYF
.,TRBV20-1,14,TRBJ2-7,.,TGCAGTGCTAGAGGCCAGGCAGGATCCTACGAGCAGTACTTC,CSARGQAGSYEQYF
few,TRBV5-4,13,TRBJ1-2,.,TGTGCCAGCAGCTTACAGGGAGTTGGTGGCTACACCTTC,CASSLQGVGGYTF
.,TRBV20-1,13,TRBJ2-3,.,TGCAGTGCTAGAGTTGGGGGACTGGATACGCAGTATTTT,CSARVGGLDTQYF
few,TRBV6-2/TRBV6-3,15,TRBJ2-3,.,TGTGCCAGCAGGCCTACTTGGGGGGGCACAGATACGCAGTATTTT,CASRPTWGGTDTQYF
medium-sized,TRBV6-1,15,TRBJ2-2,.,TGTGCCAGCAGTGAAAGGACTGCGAACACCGGGGAGCTGTTTTTT,CASSERTANTGELFF
medium-sized,TRBV6-5,14,TRBJ2-7,TRBD2,TGTGCCAGCAGTCTTTACGGGAGGGGCTACGAGCAGTACTTC,CASSLYGRGYEQYF
.,TRBV12-3/TRBV12-4,17,TRBJ2-5,TRBD2,TGTGCCAGCAGTCCCACTAGCGGGACTACAGAGGGGAAGACCCAGTACTTC,CASSPTSGTTEGKTQYF
medium-sized,TRBV6-5,12,TRBJ1-2,.,TGTGCCAGCAGGGCGTCTCAGGGGGGCTACACCTTC,CASRASQGGYTF
.,TRBV10-3,15,TRBJ2-5,.,TGTGCCATCAGTGAAGGAACAAGAAAACAAGAGACCCAGTACTTC,CAISEGTRKQETQYF
medium-sized,TRBV30,13,TRBJ2-5,TRBD1,TGTGCCTGGAGGGGGACAGGGGGAGAGACCCAGTACTTC,CAWRGTGGETQYF
.,TRBV12-3/TRBV12-4,14,TRBJ2-7,TRBD2,TGTGCCAGCAGTTTAGGACTAGCGGTCCACGAGCAGTACTTC,CASSLGLAVHEQYF
.,TRBV12-3/TRBV12-4,13,TRBJ2-7,.,TGTGCCAGCAGTTTTGCTGAGGACTACGAGCAGTACTTC,CASSFAEDYEQYF
medium-sized,TRBV18,13,TRBJ2-1,.,TGTGCCAGCTCACTAGGGTTAGGGAATGAGCAGTTCTTC,CASSLGLGNEQFF
.,TRBV5-1,15,TRBJ2-1,TRBD2,TGCGCCAGCAGCTTGGGAGGGACTAGCGGGAGGGTATTGTTCTTC,CASSLGGTSGRVLFF
few,TRBV6-2/TRBV6-3,14,TRBJ1-2,.,TGTGCCAGCAGTCCGCAGGGTTTTAACTATGGCTACACCTTC,CASSPQGFNYGYTF
.,TRBV20-1,14,TRBJ2-5,.,TGCAGTGCCAGTTCTGGGGGTCTTGGAGAGACCCAGTACTTC,CSASSGGLGETQYF
.,TRBV28,15,TRBJ2-1,.,TGTGCCAGCCTCTCCAGGGAATCGGTCTACAATGAGCAGTTCTTC,CASLSRESVYNEQFF
.,TRBV29-1,13,TRBJ1-5,.,TGCAGCGTTGAAGAAAACGTGGGTCAGCCCCAGCATTTT,CSVEENVGQPQHF
.,TRBV12-3/TRBV12-4,15,TRBJ1-2,TRBD1,TGTGCCAGCAGCCGAGGGAGGGGGCCTAACTATGGCTACACCTTC,CASSRGRGPNYGYTF
.,TRBV7-2,14,TRBJ1-1,.,TGTGCCAGCAGCTTACAGGGCGGTCGTACTGAAGCTTTCTTT,CASSLQGGRTEAFF
medium-sized,TRBV6-1,14,TRBJ2-5,.,TGTGCCAGCAGTGATCTGGGCGGTTCCGGGACCCAGTACTTC,CASSDLGGSGTQYF
few,TRBV20-1,15,TRBJ1-2,TRBD1,TGCAGTGCTAGGGTTCGAGGACAGGCCGGGAAGGGCTACACCTTC,CSARVRGQAGKGYTF
few,TRBV6-2/TRBV6-3,15,TRBJ1-3,.,TGTGCCAGCAGTTTCCTGACAGCCTCTGGAAACACCATATATTTT,CASSFLTASGNTIYF
once,TRBV12-3/TRBV12-4,14,TRBJ2-1,TRBD2,TGTGCCAGCAGGGGACTAGCGGGGCCCAATGAGCAGTTCTTC,CASRGLAGPNEQFF
.,TRBV18,14,TRBJ2-5,.,TGTGCCAGCAGTCCATCCGAGTACCAAGAGACCCAGTACTTC,CASSPSEYQETQYF
medium-sized,TRBV5-5,12,TRBJ2-5,.,TGTGCCAGCAGCTTGACTACAAAGACCCAGTACTTC,CASSLTTKTQYF
medium-sized,TRBV6-6,15,TRBJ2-7,TRBD2,TGTGCCAGCAGTGTCAGCGGGAGGTACTCCTACGAGCAGTACTTC,CASSVSGRYSYEQYF
medium-sized,TRBV6-5,14,TRBJ1-6,.,TGTGCCAGCAACCCTGGTCCCAGTAATTCACCCCTCCACTTT,CASNPGPSNSPLHF
.,TRBV5-4,14,TRBJ1-5,.,TGTGCCACCCACGAGGGGGGAAAGGATCAGCCCCAGCATTTT,CATHEGGKDQPQHF
.,TRBV6-2/TRBV6-3,14,TRBJ2-3,.,TGTGCCAGCAGTTACCAGGCCGGGGTGGATACGCAGTATTTT,CASSYQAGVDTQYF
.,TRBV4-1,13,TRBJ1-1,.,TGCGCCAGCAGCCCCCGAACGAACACTGAAGCTTTCTTT,CASSPRTNTEAFF
.,TRBV6-1,21,TRBJ2-1,TRBD2,TGTGCCAGTCCACTGAGGACTAGCGGGAGTACGCGGGTCGTAAATTCGGGTGAGCAGTTCTTC,CASPLRTSGSTRVVNSGEQFF